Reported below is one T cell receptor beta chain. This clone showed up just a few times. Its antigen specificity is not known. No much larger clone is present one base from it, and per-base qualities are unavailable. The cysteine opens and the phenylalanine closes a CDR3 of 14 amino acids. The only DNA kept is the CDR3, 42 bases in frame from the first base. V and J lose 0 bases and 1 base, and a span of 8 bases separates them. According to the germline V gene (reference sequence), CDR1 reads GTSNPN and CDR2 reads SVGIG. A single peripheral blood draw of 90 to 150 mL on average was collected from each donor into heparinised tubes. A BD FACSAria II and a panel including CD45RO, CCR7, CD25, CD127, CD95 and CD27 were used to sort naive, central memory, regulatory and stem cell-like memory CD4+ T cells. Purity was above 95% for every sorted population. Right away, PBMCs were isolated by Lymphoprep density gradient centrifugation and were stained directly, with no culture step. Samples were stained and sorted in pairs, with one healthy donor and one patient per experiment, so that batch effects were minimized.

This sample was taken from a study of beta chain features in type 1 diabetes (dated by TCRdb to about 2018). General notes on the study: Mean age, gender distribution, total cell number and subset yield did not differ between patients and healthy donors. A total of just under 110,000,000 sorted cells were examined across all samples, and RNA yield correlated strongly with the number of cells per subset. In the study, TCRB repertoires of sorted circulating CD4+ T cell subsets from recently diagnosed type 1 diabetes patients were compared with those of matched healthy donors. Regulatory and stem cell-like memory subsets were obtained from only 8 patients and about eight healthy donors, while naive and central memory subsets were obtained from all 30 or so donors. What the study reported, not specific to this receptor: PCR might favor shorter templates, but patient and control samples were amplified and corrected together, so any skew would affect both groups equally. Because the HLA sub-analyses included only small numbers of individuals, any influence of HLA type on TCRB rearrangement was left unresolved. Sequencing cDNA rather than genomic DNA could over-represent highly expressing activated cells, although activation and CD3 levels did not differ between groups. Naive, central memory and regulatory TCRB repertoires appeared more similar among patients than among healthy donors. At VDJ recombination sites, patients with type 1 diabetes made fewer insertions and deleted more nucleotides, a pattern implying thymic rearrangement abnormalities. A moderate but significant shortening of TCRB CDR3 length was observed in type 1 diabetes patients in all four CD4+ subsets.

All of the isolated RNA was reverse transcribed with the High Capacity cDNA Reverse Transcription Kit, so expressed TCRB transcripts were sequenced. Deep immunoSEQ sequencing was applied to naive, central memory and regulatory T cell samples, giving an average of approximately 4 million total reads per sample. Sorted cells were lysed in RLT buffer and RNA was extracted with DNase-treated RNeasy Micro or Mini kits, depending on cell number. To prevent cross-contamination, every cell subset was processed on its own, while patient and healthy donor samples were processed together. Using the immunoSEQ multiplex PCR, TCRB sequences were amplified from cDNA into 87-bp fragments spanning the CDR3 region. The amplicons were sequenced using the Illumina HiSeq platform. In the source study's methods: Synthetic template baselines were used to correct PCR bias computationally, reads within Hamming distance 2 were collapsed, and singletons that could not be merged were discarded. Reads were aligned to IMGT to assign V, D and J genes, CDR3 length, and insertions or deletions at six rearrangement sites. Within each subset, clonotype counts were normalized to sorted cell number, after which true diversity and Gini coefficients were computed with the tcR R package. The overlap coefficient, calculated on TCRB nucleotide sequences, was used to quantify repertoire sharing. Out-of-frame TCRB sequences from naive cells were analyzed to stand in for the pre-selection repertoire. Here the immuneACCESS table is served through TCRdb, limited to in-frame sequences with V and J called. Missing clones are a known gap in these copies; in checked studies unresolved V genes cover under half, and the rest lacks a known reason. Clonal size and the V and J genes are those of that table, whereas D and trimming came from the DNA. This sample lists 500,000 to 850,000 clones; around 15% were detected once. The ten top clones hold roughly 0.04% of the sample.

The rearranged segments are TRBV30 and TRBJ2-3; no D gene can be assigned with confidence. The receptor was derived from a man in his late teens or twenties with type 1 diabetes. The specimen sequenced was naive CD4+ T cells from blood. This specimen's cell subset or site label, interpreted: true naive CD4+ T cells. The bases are TGTGCCTGGAGTGTAATCGCCGGCACAGATACGCAGTATTTT. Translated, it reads CAWSVIAGTDTQYF.